Below are 8 T cell receptor beta chains sequenced from a single sample in a study of CD8+CD57+ T cells in acquired aplastic anemia. The study profiled TCR beta VDJ and CDR3 using genomic DNA as template. TCRdb reprocessed the reads via MiXCR and lists one record per CDR3 protein. This repertoire shows about 190,000 distinct CDR3 sequences, roughly 56% found once; its top ten account for about 17%. The material sequenced was sorted CD4+, CD8+, or CD8+CD57+ T cells (not recorded which) from PBMCs. Receptor source: a human donor in good health, serving as a control.

This clonotype was seen repeatedly, ten times or more. The chain uses TRBV4-2 and TRBJ2-7, with D uncertain. Trimming stripped 0 bases from V and 0 bases from J, with 6 bases between. Germline-derived CDR1 and CDR2 are LGHNA and YNFKEQ. The CDR3 runs to 14 residues. CDR3 in amino acids: CASSQDTVSYEQYF. The CDR3 DNA follows: TGTGCCAGCAGCCAAGATACAGTCTCCTACGAGCAGTACTTC.

This clonotype occurred many times. The rearrangement joins TRBV7-9 to TRBJ2-1; D unresolved. V was trimmed by 2 bases and J by 4 bases, leaving 6 bases between them. The CDR3 runs 13 residues. The V gene's germline CDR1 is SEHNR and CDR2 FQNEAQ (reference sequence). The DNA for the CDR3 is TGTGCCAGCAGCTTAATGGCATACAATGAGCAGTTCTTC. This encodes CASSLMAYNEQFF.

This clonotype showed up many times. V is TRBV19 and J is TRBJ2-1; D possibly uses TRBD1 or TRBD2 (6 bases each). The CDR3 spans 13 residues. The V end was cut by 7 bases, the J end by 7 bases, with 14 bases between. CDR1 is LNHDA and CDR2 is SQIVND in the germline V gene (reference sequence). The CDR3 loop reads CASMVIGGNEQFF. CDR3 bases: TGTGCCAGTATGGTTATAGGGGGGAATGAGCAGTTCTTC.

This clonotype has ten or more counts. The chain recombines TRBV20-1 with TRBJ2-7, with a tentative D call TRBD1 (6 bases). Germline V lookup: CDR1 DFQATT, CDR2 SNEGSKA (reference sequence). CDR3 length equals 11 residues. The DNA of the CDR3 is TGCAGCGTGGACAGCGGCTACGAGCAGTACTTC. Translation gives CSVDSGYEQYF.

J is TRBJ1-1 and V is TRBV10-3; TRBD1 matches at 7 bases. CDR1 ENHRY and CDR2 SYGVKD come from the germline V gene. V lost 2 bases, J lost 3 bases, and 15 bases stayed unmatched. This CDR3 comprises 18 residues. This chain's CDR3 is CAISEKRQGVNFYTEAFF. Written as DNA, the CDR3 is TGTGCCATCAGTGAGAAGCGGCAGGGGGTAAATTTTTACACTGAAGCTTTCTTT.

This clonotype was counted only a few times. This chain uses TRBV5-1 with TRBJ2-6; D is undetermined. The ends were cut back, 6 bases at V and 0 bases at J, with 10 bases in the middle. Germline lookup yields CDR1 SGHRS and CDR2 YFSETQ. The CDR3 covers 15 residues. Written as DNA, the CDR3 is TGCGCCAGCAAATTGGGCAGCTCTGGGGCCAACGTCCTGACTTTC. Its protein product is CASKLGSSGANVLTF.

The genes are TRBV7-8 and TRBJ2-7; weak D call: TRBD2 (5 bases). This CDR3 spans 13 amino acids. Trimming took 5 bases from V and 6 from J, leaving 14 bases between them. Germline lookup yields CDR1 SGHVS and CDR2 FQNEAQ. CDR3 DNA sequence: TGTGCCAGCAGCAAGGACGGCCGGGGCGAGCAGTACTTC. This codes for CASSKDGRGEQYF.

This chain links TRBV2 with TRBJ2-7, with D hard to call. CDR1 is SNHLY and CDR2 is FYNNEI in the germline V gene. V was cut by 4 bases and J by 0 bases, with 10 bases left in between. This CDR3 contains 14 residues. The chain's CDR3 is CASSAPGLSYEQYF. Written as DNA, the CDR3 is TGTGCCAGCAGTGCTCCGGGCCTCTCCTACGAGCAGTACTTC.